This T cell receptor (beta chain) was retrieved from a study of CD4 and CD8 cells across lung adenocarcinoma regions listed by TCRdb under 2018. As for the study more broadly: The study compared tumor centers with tumor margins to examine intratumor heterogeneity of the T cell receptor repertoire.

Library construction relied on PCR. TCRdb lists the instrument as HiSeq X Ten. TCRdb reprocessing: public reads trimmed at Q25 with fastp, clones called with MiXCR, in-frame beta chains kept. Each CDR3 protein gets just one entry, which takes the most common genes and DNA from the rows behind it. Here the sample has tens of thousands of distinct CDR3 sequences; over 40% occur a single time. Of the sample, about a fifth is held by the ten largest clones. Donors were patients with localized lung adenocarcinoma, a subtype of non-small cell lung cancer. The centers of localized lung adenocarcinomas were where the samples came from. For TCR repertoire analysis, CD4+ T cells taken from tumor tissue were profiled apart from CD8+ T cells. As encoded in the germline V gene, CDR1 is MNHNS while CDR2 is SASEGT. V is cut back by 4 bases and J by 3 bases, with 4 bases in the junction unmatched. The CDR3 contains 15 residues, cysteine and phenylalanine counted. Of the read, only the CDR3 DNA is kept; its 45 bases are in frame from base 1.

Remarks on this clonotype: Its target antigen remains unknown. One base away there is no much larger clone; base qualities are not given.

The sequence came from a male donor with lung adenocarcinoma. The CD4 and CD8 labels of this study may be unreliable. This sequence uses TRBV6-1 and TRBJ2-3, with 10 bases in between that match TRBD2. The specimen sequenced was CD4+ T cells from the center of a lung tumor. The cell subset or site label, read with the paper, signifies: tumor center region. The nucleotide sequence reads TGTGCCAGCAGTGCAGCGGGAGGGCGGACAGATACGCAGTATTTT. It codes for CASSAAGGRTDTQYF.